This TCR beta chain stems from a study of blood T cell repertoires in COVID-19. This CDR3 comprises 16 residues. CDR1 is SGHRS and CDR2 is YFSETQ in the germline V gene. Trimming took 5 bases from V and 1 from J, leaving 18 bases between them. Only in-frame clones appear in the TCRdb table, and some are missing; sequencing was by immunoSEQ multiplex PCR. This table holds around 220,000 clones, 65% to 85% found once. This clone appeared a few times. The chain carries TRBV5-1 and TRBJ1-1; a possible D gene is TRBD1 (6 bases). The sequenced material came from peripheral blood. The TCR was taken from a woman older than 75 with acute or convalescent COVID-19. The CDR3 DNA sequence: TGCGCCAGCAGTCGGGGACCCGGACAGCAGAACACTGAAGCTTTCTTT. It encodes CASSRGPGQQNTEAFF.